The 26 T cell receptor beta chains listed next were all sequenced from one sample in a study of shared clonotypes between healthy human individuals. Naive CD8 cells comprised CD45RO-negative, CCR7-positively selected cells, excluding terminally differentiated effector memory CD45RA+ cells. The data were produced by immunoSEQ multiplex PCR, yet TCRdb's version contains in-frame clones alone and is incomplete. The sample contains roughly 550,000 clones, about 95% of which appear only once. Sequenced sample: naive CD8+ T cells sorted from blood. These receptor sequences come from a woman in her twenties or thirties in good health.

The chain links TRBV5-1 to TRBJ2-7; D is perhaps TRBD1 or TRBD2 (5 bases each). The V gene's germline CDR1 is SGHRS and CDR2 YFSETQ. This CDR3 is 14 amino acids long. V lost 8 bases, J lost 3 bases, and 18 bases lay in between. CDR3 DNA sequence: TGCGCCAGTAAAACAGGTGGGGGATACTACGAGCAGTACTTC. Its translation: CASKTGGGYYEQYF.

This chain links TRBV19 with TRBJ2-7; D remains unclear. The CDR3 has 14 amino acids. The V and J ends lost 2 bases and 5 bases respectively, with 13 bases between them. Germline V gene sequence: CDR1 LNHDA, CDR2 SQIVND (reference sequence). The CDR3 DNA is TGTGCCAGTAGTATAAGTCTAGTGCCCCACGAGCAGTACTTC. Its protein is CASSISLVPHEQYF.

As to this clone: The same CDR3 arises from other DNA sequences in this sample as well. The chain recombines TRBV27 with TRBJ1-5; no clear D gene. V lost 3 bases to trimming and J lost 1 base, with 10 bases between them. This CDR3 has 15 residues. CDR1 and CDR2 (germline): MNHEY, SMNVEV (reference sequence). CDR3 loop: CASSFSSGSNQPQHF. The CDR3 DNA reads as TGTGCCAGCAGTTTTTCGTCGGGAAGCAATCAGCCCCAGCATTTT.

This clone was observed a handful of times. The chain links TRBV15 to TRBJ1-5; 7 bases align to TRBD1. Looked up from germline, CDR1 is LNHNV and CDR2 is YYDKDF (reference sequence). J was trimmed by 4 bases and V by 5 bases; bases with no gene match: 5. The CDR3 is 14 residues long. In DNA, the CDR3 is TGTGCCACCAGCGAAAACAGGGGAAATCAGCCCCAGCATTTT. Protein sequence: CATSENRGNQPQHF.

The V and J genes are TRBV27 and TRBJ2-1; possibly TRBD1 or TRBD2 for D (5 bases each). Trimming took off 3 bases at V and 7 bases at J, with 13 bases between the two ends. Germline loops: CDR1 MNHEY, CDR2 SMNVEV (reference sequence). The CDR3 loop spans 14 amino acids. CDR3 residues: CASSFATGGNEQFF. The CDR3 bases are TGTGCCAGCAGTTTTGCCACAGGAGGTAATGAGCAGTTCTTC.

For this clone: The sample has other DNA sequences that encode this CDR3 too. This rearrangement joins TRBV7-8 to TRBJ2-7; D perhaps matches TRBD1 (6 bases). Germline V gene lookup returns CDR1 SGHVS and CDR2 FQNEAQ. CDR3 length equals 14 residues. V was clipped by 0 bases and J by 1 base, with 7 bases between them. The CDR3 region is CASSLAGQSYEQYF. The CDR3 DNA is TGTGCCAGCAGCTTAGCTGGACAGTCCTACGAGCAGTACTTC.

Details on this clone: Within the sample, other DNA sequences also encode this same CDR3. The chain has TRBV5-4 and TRBJ2-7, with a weak D call TRBD2 (5 bases). The germline CDR1 and CDR2 sequences are SGHNT and YYREEE (reference sequence). V was cut by 0 bases and J by 4 bases, with 8 bases left in between. The CDR3 consists of 13 residues. The CDR3 DNA sequence: TGTGCCAGCAGCTTGGGAGGGTTTTACGAGCAGTACTTC. Its translation is CASSLGGFYEQYF. Full variable domain (missing parts from reference TRBV5-4 and TRBJ2-7): ETGVTQSPTHLIKTRGQQVTLRCSSQSGHNTVSWYQQALGQGPQFIFQYYREEENGRGNFPPRFSGLQFPNYSSELNVNALELDDSALYLCASSLGGFYEQYFGPGTRLTVT.

The table lists this clone with a count of one. The chain employs TRBV15 and TRBJ2-7, with TRBD2 matching 12 bases. In germline, CDR1 is LNHNV, CDR2 YYDKDF (reference sequence). J was trimmed by 0 bases and V by 1 base; bases with no gene match: 1. CDR3 length equals 16 residues. The CDR3 spells CATSRGTSGISYEQYF. The CDR3 DNA is TGTGCCACCAGCAGAGGGACTAGCGGGATCTCCTACGAGCAGTACTTC.

The V call is TRBV27, the J call TRBJ2-7; D may be TRBD1 (6 bases). The CDR3 runs 12 residues. Germline V gene sequence: CDR1 MNHEY, CDR2 SMNVEV (reference sequence). Trimming cost V 8 bases and J 12 bases, with 20 bases left between them. The CDR3 DNA follows: TGTGCCAGCGGACTTGGGGGCCTGCCCAGGTACTTC. Protein sequence: CASGLGGLPRYF.

The chain uses TRBV7-9 and TRBJ2-3; D possibly corresponds to TRBD1 (5 bases). The CDR3 has 13 amino acids. Germline CDR1 is SEHNR and CDR2 is FQNEAQ (reference sequence). The V gene lost 2 bases and the J gene lost 5 bases, with 8 bases spanning the gap. The CDR3 coding sequence is TGTGCCAGCAGCTTAATAAGGGGAGATACGCAGTATTTT. Amino acid sequence: CASSLIRGDTQYF. The full variable domain, rest sourced from reference TRBV7-9 and TRBJ2-3, is DTGVSQNPRHKITKRGQNVTFRCDPISEHNRLYWYRQTLGQGPEFLTYFQNEAQLEKSRLLSDRFSAERPKGSFSTLEIQRTEQGDSAMYLCASSLIRGDTQYFGPGTRLTVL.

V usage is TRBV28 and J usage is TRBJ2-2, with unresolved D. Germline V gene lookup returns CDR1 MDHEN and CDR2 SYDVKM. The CDR3 is 12 amino acids. Trimming stripped 3 bases from V and 6 bases from J, with 5 bases between. The CDR3 region has the DNA TGTGCCAGCAGTTTTTTCCCCGGGGAGCTGTTTTTT. Translating gives CASSFFPGELFF. Drawing the rest from reference TRBV28 and TRBJ2-2, the complete variable domain is DVKVTQSSRYLVKRTGEKVFLECVQDMDHENMFWYRQDPGLGLRLIYFSYDVKMKEKGDIPEGYSVSREKKERFSLILESASTNQTSMYLCASSFFPGELFFGEGSRLTVL.

The chain uses TRBV7-9 and TRBJ2-2; D gene ambiguous. With 7 bases removed from V and 3 bases from J, the gap between germline ends came to 12 bases. Germline V gives CDR1 SEHNR, CDR2 FQNEAQ (reference sequence). CDR3 length: 14 amino acids. CDR3 sequence reads: CASTARGDTGELFF. The CDR3 DNA follows: TGTGCCAGCACCGCCCGTGGGGACACCGGGGAGCTGTTTTTT.

CDR3 in DNA: TGTGCCAGCAGTTCAAACAGGGTAAATGGCTACACCTTC. Translation gives CASSSNRVNGYTF. The chain is built from TRBV6-6 and TRBJ1-2; tentatively, D is TRBD1 (6 bases). The CDR3 loop spans 13 amino acids. Between the trimmed V and J ends, which lost 4 bases and 6 bases, there was a span of 12 bases. Germline V gene data show CDR1 as MNHNY and CDR2 as SVGAGI (reference sequence).

The V call is TRBV19, the J call TRBJ2-3; TRBD2 matches 10 bases. The CDR3 totals 17 residues. Trimming at V came to 4 bases and at J to 2 bases, leaving 9 bases not matched to a gene. From germline, CDR1 is LNHDA and CDR2 SQIVND (reference sequence). The CDR3 nucleotides are TGTGCCAGTAGTACCCCGTGGACTAGCGGAGTCACAGATACGCAGTATTTT. Translating it yields CASSTPWTSGVTDTQYF.

The V call is TRBV4-2, the J call TRBJ2-7; D is unclear. The CDR3 has 15 residues. Germline V gives CDR1 LGHNA, CDR2 YNFKEQ. V gave up 0 bases and J gave up 2 bases, with 11 bases separating them. CDR3 in DNA: TGTGCCAGCAGCCAAGAATATTTTACCCCCTACGAGCAGTACTTC. It codes for CASSQEYFTPYEQYF.

The genes are TRBV5-8 and TRBJ2-3, with D perhaps matching TRBD2 (7 bases). CDR1 is SGHTS and CDR2 is YDEGEE in the germline V gene. The CDR3 has 13 amino acids. Trimming removed 4 bases at V and 4 bases at J, with 10 bases between. The CDR3 nucleotides read TGTGCCAGCAGCCTCGGGGGGCCAGATACGCAGTATTTT. Residues: CASSLGGPDTQYF. Based on the CDR3 plus reference TRBV5-8 and TRBJ2-3, the full variable domain is EAGVTQSPTHLIKTRGQQATLRCSPISGHTSVYWYQQALGLGLQFLLWYDEGEERNRGNFPPRFSGRQFPNYSSELNVNALELEDSALYLCASSLGGPDTQYFGPGTRLTVL.

This chain links TRBV6-5 with TRBJ2-7; weak D call: TRBD2 (6 bases). There are 14 residues in the CDR3. Germline values: CDR1 MNHEY, CDR2 SVGAGI. With 2 bases removed from V and 3 bases from J, the gap between germline ends came to 11 bases. CDR3 DNA sequence: TGTGCCAGCAGTTACGGGGGGAGGAGCTACGAGCAGTACTTC. The encoded protein is CASSYGGRSYEQYF.

This clone showed up just once. The chain has TRBV4-1 and TRBJ2-7; 7 bases agree with TRBD1. Germline V gene lookup returns CDR1 MGHRA and CDR2 YSYEKL. CDR3 length equals 14 residues. V was pared by 2 bases and J by 5 bases, with 6 bases of the junction left unmatched. CDR3 DNA sequence: TGCGCCAGCAGCCAACCCGGGACAGCTAACGAGCAGTACTTC. This encodes CASSQPGTANEQYF.

The chain links TRBV7-8 to TRBJ2-3, with 14 nucleotides matching TRBD2. The CDR3 is 16 residues long. Germline CDR1 and CDR2: SGHVS and FQNEAQ. Unmatched junction bases numbered 2, after V lost 0 bases and J lost 6 bases. CDR3 amino acids: CASSLATSGRVDTQYF. The CDR3 coding sequence is TGTGCCAGCAGCTTAGCGACTAGCGGGAGGGTGGATACGCAGTATTTT.

The rearrangement uses TRBV2 and TRBJ2-3; D remains ambiguous. V was pared by 1 base and J by 5 bases, with 7 bases between. CDR3 length equals 13 residues. CDR1 is SNHLY and CDR2 is FYNNEI in the germline V gene. The CDR3 bases are TGTGCCAGCAGTGAAGACTGGGAAGATACGCAGTATTTT. Translating gives CASSEDWEDTQYF. Supplemented by reference TRBV2 and TRBJ2-3, the full variable domain reads EPEVTQTPSHQVTQMGQEVILRCVPISNHLYFYWYRQILGQKVEFLVSFYNNEISEKSEIFDDQFSVERPDGSNFTLKIRSTKLEDSAMYFCASSEDWEDTQYFGPGTRLTVL.

The chain couples TRBV25-1 to TRBJ2-7, with TRBD2 matching 7 bases. There are 14 residues in the CDR3. The germline gives CDR1 MGHDK, CDR2 SYGVNS. V gave up 4 bases and J gave up 5 bases; unmatched junction bases: 8. The CDR3 here is CASSVSGGRNEQYF. The CDR3, as DNA: TGTGCCAGCAGTGTATCGGGGGGACGAAACGAGCAGTACTTC.

J is TRBJ2-3 and V is TRBV19; D remains unclear. CDR3 length: 14 amino acids. The V and J ends lost 0 bases and 2 bases respectively, with 6 bases between them. Germline lookup yields CDR1 LNHDA and CDR2 SQIVND (reference sequence). In DNA form, the CDR3 reads TGTGCCAGTAGTATAGACCGACCCACAGATACGCAGTATTTT. Encoded protein: CASSIDRPTDTQYF.

On this clone itself: The same CDR3 can be traced to other DNA sequences in this sample. The rearrangement links TRBV9 to TRBJ2-7; TRBD2 aligns across 9 bases. This CDR3 has 14 residues. The germline V gene encodes CDR1 SGDLS and CDR2 YYNGEE. The V segment lost 0 bases and the J segment 4 bases; nucleotides outside the gene matches: 2. The CDR3 protein is CASSVGSGGYEQYF. The CDR3, as DNA: TGTGCCAGCAGCGTAGGGAGCGGGGGGTACGAGCAGTACTTC.

Here the CDR3 reads CASSHPSGSISNEQFF. Written as DNA, the CDR3 is TGCGCCAGCAGCCACCCAAGCGGGAGTATCTCCAATGAGCAGTTCTTC. The gene calls are TRBV4-1 and TRBJ2-1, with 8 bases aligning to TRBD2. Germline CDR1 MGHRA, CDR2 YSYEKL. The CDR3 is 16 residues long. Trimming took 3 bases from V and 6 from J; bases not matched to a gene: 10.

The chain employs TRBV27 and TRBJ2-7; D is perhaps TRBD2 (5 bases). Trimming took off 2 bases at V and 6 bases at J, with 14 bases between the two ends. The germline gives CDR1 MNHEY, CDR2 SMNVEV (reference sequence). This CDR3 spans 14 amino acids. CDR3 residues: CASSLSRVGGEQYF. The CDR3 DNA sequence: TGTGCCAGCAGTTTAAGTCGGGTAGGAGGCGAGCAGTACTTC.

The chain links TRBV5-1 to TRBJ2-3, with TRBD2 matching 11 bases. The CDR3 totals 15 residues. Germline lookup yields CDR1 SGHRS and CDR2 YFSETQ. V shed 4 bases and J 3 bases; nucleotides not matched to a gene: 4. In nucleotides, the CDR3 is TGCGCCAGCAGCGTTAGCGGGAGGGGGACAGATACGCAGTATTTT. Its translation: CASSVSGRGTDTQYF.